This T cell receptor beta chain was identified during a study of OX40 agonist ivuxolimab in advanced cancers. The method was immunoSEQ multiplex PCR; TCRdb's version includes in-frame clones alone and lacks a portion of them. The sample holds some 76,000 clones, around 90% seen once. The sequence was obtained from an adult with an advanced solid tumor such as melanoma, head and neck, liver or kidney cancer. Sequenced here: CD4+ or CD8+ T cells sorted from blood, sampled in a trial of the OX40 agonist ivuxolimab.

CDR3 loop: CASHGGNTEAFF. In nucleotides, the CDR3 is TGTGCCAGCCATGGAGGGAACACTGAAGCTTTCTTT. This chain connects TRBV27 to TRBJ1-1; unclear D gene. The CDR3 runs to 12 residues. Between the trimmed V and J ends, which lost 8 bases and 1 base, there was a span of 8 bases. Germline V CDR1 and CDR2: MNHEY, SMNVEV (reference sequence).